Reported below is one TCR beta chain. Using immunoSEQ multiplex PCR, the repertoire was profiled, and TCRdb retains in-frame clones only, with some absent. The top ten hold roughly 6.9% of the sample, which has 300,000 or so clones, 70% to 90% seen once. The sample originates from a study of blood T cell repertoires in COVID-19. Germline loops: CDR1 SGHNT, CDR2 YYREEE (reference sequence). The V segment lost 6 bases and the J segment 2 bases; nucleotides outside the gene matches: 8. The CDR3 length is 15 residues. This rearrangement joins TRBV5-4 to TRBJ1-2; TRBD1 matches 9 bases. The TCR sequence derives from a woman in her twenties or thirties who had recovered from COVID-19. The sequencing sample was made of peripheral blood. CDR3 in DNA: TGTGCCAGCACTCTTCACACAGGGGGCAACTATGGCTACACCTTC. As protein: CASTLHTGGNYGYTF.